A selection of T cell receptor beta chains follows, all from one sample in a study of blood T cell repertoires in COVID-19. The table came from immunoSEQ multiplex PCR; TCRdb's copy has only in-frame clones and leaves some out. There are roughly 100,000 clones in the sample; 75% to 90% occur only once, and approximately 5.4% lies in the top ten. The sample was peripheral blood. These receptors were obtained from a woman between 45 and 65 years old with COVID-19, enrolled during active disease. Both conserved end residues are part of each CDR3. The D gene is left open where the match is weak. Clone sizes are given selectively: once, few, many, or a class where the clone is expanded.

TGCGCCAGCAGCTCGTGGACTAGCGGGGGTAGCTCCTACAATGAGCAGTTCTTC	CASSSWTSGGSSYNEQFF	TRBV5-1	NA	TRBJ2-1	TRBD2
TGTGCCAGCGCCAAGGTCGAAGGGGCTAATTCACCCCTCCACTTT	CASAKVEGANSPLHF	TRBV7-9	NA	TRBJ1-6	NA
TGTGCCAGCAGCTTAGGGGCTATAGTGTTTGGAGAGACCCAGTACTTC	CASSLGAIVFGETQYF	TRBV7-2	NA	TRBJ2-5	NA
TGTGCCAGCAGCGTAGGAGAGAACAGACAGAACACTGAAGCTTTCTTT	CASSVGENRQNTEAFF	TRBV9	NA	TRBJ1-1	NA
TGTGCCAGCTTAAGCCGGGACAGGATAAATGAGCAGTTCTTC	CASLSRDRINEQFF	TRBV2	NA	TRBJ2-1	TRBD1
TGCAGCGTTGAATGGGGGGTCACTGAAGCTTTCTTT	CSVEWGVTEAFF	TRBV29-1	NA	TRBJ1-1	NA
TGTGCCAGCAGTTTATCGGCACAGGGGTGGGCAGATACGCAGTATTTT	CASSLSAQGWADTQYF	TRBV28	NA	TRBJ2-3	TRBD1
TGTGCCACCAGCAGAGGGGGCGGGGGCCAGCCCCAGCATTTT	CATSRGGGGQPQHF	TRBV15	NA	TRBJ1-5	NA
TGCAGCGTTGAAATCGGGTTCGGAGCAGATACGCAGTATTTT	CSVEIGFGADTQYF	TRBV29-1	once	TRBJ2-3	NA
TGTGCCAGCAGCTTAGGGACAGTCGAAAAACTGTTTTTT	CASSLGTVEKLFF	TRBV11-3	NA	TRBJ1-4	NA
TGTGCCAGCAGCCGGGGACTCAACGGGGAGCTGTTTTTT	CASSRGLNGELFF	TRBV11-1	NA	TRBJ2-2	NA
TGCGCCAGCAGCCGAGGGACTAGCGGGGAAGATACGCAGTATTTT	CASSRGTSGEDTQYF	TRBV5-1	NA	TRBJ2-3	TRBD2
TGTGCCAGCTGCGACGCCGGGACAGGGAGGACCGGGGAGCTGTTTTTT	CASCDAGTGRTGELFF	TRBV28	NA	TRBJ2-2	TRBD1
TGTGCCAGCAGCTTAGGGACAGGGAATCAGCCCCAGCATTTT	CASSLGTGNQPQHF	TRBV13	NA	TRBJ1-5	TRBD1
TGTGCCTGGAGGCCTCCGGACAGGTATAATTCACCCCTCCACTTT	CAWRPPDRYNSPLHF	TRBV30	once	TRBJ1-6	TRBD1
TGCGCCAGCAGCTTGGGTTATGACGAGCAGTACTTC	CASSLGYDEQYF	TRBV5-1	NA	TRBJ2-7	NA
TGTGCCAGCAGTTACTACCCAACCGGGACAGGGGCTTCACCCCTCCACTTT	CASSYYPTGTGASPLHF	TRBV6-2/TRBV6-3	NA	TRBJ1-6	TRBD1
TGTGCCAGCACCCGGGACAGGCAAACCGGGGAGCTGTTTTTT	CASTRDRQTGELFF	TRBV3-1/TRBV3-2	once	TRBJ2-2	TRBD1
TGTGCCACCAGCAGAGATAGAAGCAATGAAAAACTGTTTTTT	CATSRDRSNEKLFF	TRBV15	NA	TRBJ1-4	NA
TGTGCCAGCAGTGAGAGGAACACCGGGGAGCTGTTTTTT	CASSERNTGELFF	TRBV2	NA	TRBJ2-2	NA
TGTGCCAGCAGTTACTCGACACTAGCGGTAGGCTGGGCCCAGTACTTC	CASSYSTLAVGWAQYF	TRBV6-6	NA	TRBJ2-5	TRBD2
TGTGCCAGTAGTACCTTCAGGGGCAGGGACGGCTACACCTTC	CASSTFRGRDGYTF	TRBV19	NA	TRBJ1-2	NA
TGTGCCAGCATACCGGGATCGCGCACGGAGACCCAGTACTTC	CASIPGSRTETQYF	TRBV7-9	once	TRBJ2-5	NA
TGTGCCAGCAGTGAACCCGGCACAGATACGCAGTATTTT	CASSEPGTDTQYF	TRBV2	NA	TRBJ2-3	NA
TGCGCCAGCAGCCAAGGGGAGGGGTTGAACACTGAAGCTTTCTTT	CASSQGEGLNTEAFF	TRBV4-3	NA	TRBJ1-1	NA
TGTGCCAGCAGCGAAATCCCCGGGACTAGGGGGAATGAGCAGTTCTTC	CASSEIPGTRGNEQFF	TRBV13	NA	TRBJ2-1	TRBD2
TGTGCCATCAGTGGTAGCGGGGGGCAGGTCTCCGAGACCCAGTACTTC	CAISGSGGQVSETQYF	TRBV10-3	few	TRBJ2-5	TRBD2
TGTGCCAGCAGACCACATTCCCGTTGGAGCTCTGGAAACACCATATATTTT	CASRPHSRWSSGNTIYF	TRBV28	NA	TRBJ1-3	NA
TGTGCCAGTAGTATAGTCCTGACAGATACGCAGTATTTT	CASSIVLTDTQYF	TRBV19	NA	TRBJ2-3	NA
TGTGCCTGGAGCGCTAGCGGGGGGCCTCTTACGCAGTATTTT	CAWSASGGPLTQYF	TRBV30	NA	TRBJ2-3	TRBD2
TGCGCCAGCAGCTTGGCCGGGGAGGCTGGAAACACCATATATTTT	CASSLAGEAGNTIYF	TRBV5-1	NA	TRBJ1-3	NA
TGTGCCAGCAGCTTAGTAGAAGGGAGTGGCTACACCTTC	CASSLVEGSGYTF	TRBV7-2	NA	TRBJ1-2	NA
TGCGCCAGCAGCCAAGATCCTTTTAGCAATCAGCCCCAGCATTTT	CASSQDPFSNQPQHF	TRBV4-1	NA	TRBJ1-5	NA
TGTGCCAGCAGTGAGACGGGCTATGGCTACACCTTC	CASSETGYGYTF	TRBV2	NA	TRBJ1-2	NA
TGTGCCAGCAGCTTAGCTTCCACAGATACGCAGTATTTT	CASSLASTDTQYF	TRBV2	NA	TRBJ2-3	NA
TGTGCCAGCAGCTTCCCCGTGGCAGGGGGCTTTCTTTTGAACACTGAAGCTTTCTTT	CASSFPVAGGFLLNTEAFF	TRBV5-6	NA	TRBJ1-1	TRBD1
TGCGCCAGCAGACAGGGTTGGGAGACCCAGTACTTC	CASRQGWETQYF	TRBV5-1	NA	TRBJ2-5	NA
TGTGCCAGCAGCCGGGGGGGACCTGTAAGGAACGAGCAGTACTTC	CASSRGGPVRNEQYF	TRBV7-2	NA	TRBJ2-7	TRBD2
TGTGCCAGCAGTGATTCGGGCTACACCTTC	CASSDSGYTF	TRBV6-1	NA	TRBJ1-2	NA
TGCGCCAGCAGCCAACCTTTACTTAGCAATCAGCCCCAGCATTTT	CASSQPLLSNQPQHF	TRBV4-1	NA	TRBJ1-5	NA
TGCGCCAGCAGCCCCGGGACAGCCACTACCGGGGAGCTGTTTTTT	CASSPGTATTGELFF	TRBV5-1	NA	TRBJ2-2	TRBD1
TGTGCCAGCAGCTTGCGGACAGGGGGGAATAATGAAAAACTGTTTTTT	CASSLRTGGNNEKLFF	TRBV5-6	NA	TRBJ1-4	TRBD1
TGTGCCACCAGCAGAGATAACGACAGGGGGCGTGAAGCTTTCTTT	CATSRDNDRGREAFF	TRBV15	NA	TRBJ1-1	TRBD1
TGTGCCAGCAGCCCACATGAGGAGACAGGCGGCAGCGAAAAACTGTTTTTT	CASSPHEETGGSEKLFF	TRBV16	NA	TRBJ1-4	NA
TGTGCCAGCAGTGCCTCCGGGACAGGGAAGTGGTCTAACTATGGCTACACCTTC	CASSASGTGKWSNYGYTF	TRBV28	NA	TRBJ1-2	TRBD1
TGTGCCAGTAGCCGCAGGGGCCCCTCTGGAAACACCATATATTTT	CASSRRGPSGNTIYF	TRBV19	NA	TRBJ1-3	NA
TGTGCCAGCAGCGTCCACGGGAAAGTCTACGAGCAGTACTTC	CASSVHGKVYEQYF	TRBV14	NA	TRBJ2-7	NA
TGTGCCAGCAGTCACGGGACTGAAGCTTTCTTT	CASSHGTEAFF	TRBV12-3/TRBV12-4	NA	TRBJ1-1	NA
TGTGCCAGCAGCCCGTCGAGGATCGCCAAGACTGAAGCTTTCTTT	CASSPSRIAKTEAFF	TRBV14	NA	TRBJ1-1	NA
TGTGCCAGCAGTGAACGGGACAGAACAGATACGCAGTATTTT	CASSERDRTDTQYF	TRBV2	NA	TRBJ2-3	TRBD1
TGTGCCAGCAGCCCCCAGACAGGAACCGGGACCGGGGAGCTGTTTTTT	CASSPQTGTGTGELFF	TRBV7-7	NA	TRBJ2-2	NA